This TCR beta chain was identified in a study of preoperative IRX-2 immunotherapy in early breast cancer. Trimming cost V 4 bases and J 3 bases, with 9 bases left between them. Germline CDR1 and CDR2: SQVTM and ANQGSEA. CDR3 length: 12 residues. TCRdb keeps only in-frame clones here, not all; method: immunoSEQ multiplex PCR. In the table there are 39,000 or so clones, about 72% of which are singletons. Sample treatment: preoperative locoregional IRX-2 cytokine immunotherapy. Patients received preoperative, locoregional IRX-2 cytokine immunotherapy in a phase Ib study. Sequenced here: tumor tissue, sampled after IRX-2 immunotherapy. This TCR came from a human donor with breast cancer. The rearrangement links TRBV29-1 to TRBJ2-5; D is possibly TRBD1 (6 bases). In DNA, the CDR3 is TGCAGCGTTGTTCACAGGGAAGAGACCCAGTACTTC. Protein: CSVVHREETQYF.